This section outlines one T cell receptor (beta chain) sequence together with its context. Antigen specificity is unknown. The germline V gene has CDR1 WSHSY and CDR2 SAAADI. Trimming shortened V by 8 bases and J by 5 bases, and 16 bases separated the two germline ends. The CDR3 is made up of 14 amino acids. This sample was taken from a study of graft-versus-host responses after intestinal transplantation. Study context: Each recipient received a multivisceral, liver-intestinal, or isolated intestinal graft.

Findings and limits, study-wide: GvH clonotypes were identified within recipient marrow, with a subset emerging first in ileum or blood.

Sequencing used immunoSEQ multiplex PCR; TCRdb keeps in-frame clones, though not all of them. The repertoire has over 45,000 clones, about 94% of them found once; the top ten carry about 0.41%. The genes are TRBV10-2 and TRBJ2-1; D uncertain. The receptor's source is a human donor who was the organ donor for an intestinal transplant. Sequences were derived from unstimulated CD4+ T cells sorted from spleen or lymph node cells, sampled before transplant. The CDR3 loop reads CASEKGFPHNEQFF. DNA for the CDR3: TGCGCCAGCGAAAAGGGATTCCCCCACAATGAGCAGTTCTTC.